The 24 T cell receptor beta chains given below trace back to one sample, sequenced in a study of siplizumab effects on memory and regulatory T cells. TCRdb's table, derived via immunoSEQ multiplex PCR, lists solely in-frame clones and lacks some. The data show some 88,000 clones, about 90% seen once. Material: CD4+ T cells sorted from blood. All receptors come from a human donor in good health.

The chain joins TRBV7-2 to TRBJ2-2; TRBD2 aligns across 8 bases. Germline V gives CDR1 SGHTA, CDR2 FQGNSA. V trimming: 4 bases; J trimming: 1 base; junction bases outside the gene matches: 8. CDR3 length: 17 amino acids. The CDR3 DNA sequence: TGTGCCAGCAGCTCAAATCCAGCGGGAGTGAACACCGGGGAGCTGTTTTTT. Translation gives CASSSNPAGVNTGELFF. The variable domain in full, with the rest retrieved from reference TRBV7-2 and TRBJ2-2, is GAGVSQSPSNKVTEKGKDVELRCDPISGHTALYWYRQSLGQGLEFLIYFQGNSAPDKSGLPSDRFSAERTGGSVSTLTIQRTQQEDSAVYLCASSSNPAGVNTGELFFGEGSRLTVL.

V and J are TRBV5-4 and TRBJ2-5; 10 bases match TRBD2. The J call may not be correct, given that the DNA end is closer to TRBJ2-7. The CDR3 length is 14 residues. CDR1 and CDR2 (germline): SGHNT, YYREEE (reference sequence). The DNA for the CDR3 is TGTGCCAGCAGCTTGTCTAGCGGGAGCTACGAGCAGTACTTC. This sequence encodes CASSLSSGSYEQYF.

This clone was seen more than once but under ten times. This chain joins TRBV23-1 and TRBJ1-1; D gene uncertain. TRBV23-1 is given ORF status, its function remaining uncertain. This CDR3 spans 16 amino acids. Trimming cost V 2 bases and J 0 bases, with 13 bases left between them. The CDR3 DNA is TGCGCCAGCAGTCAACCCAGAGGTCTATTGAACACTGAAGCTTTCTTT. Translation: CASSQPRGLLNTEAFF.

The genes are TRBV5-4 and TRBJ1-2; TRBD1 agrees at 7 bases. The CDR3 runs to 14 residues. J was trimmed by 4 bases and V by 3 bases; bases with no gene match: 6. CDR1 and CDR2 (germline): SGHNT, YYREEE (reference sequence). CDR3 protein: CASSSRQGGYGYTF. The CDR3 DNA is TGTGCCAGCAGCTCGAGACAGGGCGGCTATGGCTACACCTTC.

This chain connects TRBV27 to TRBJ2-4; D call uncertain. V was cut by 9 bases and J by 0 bases, with 12 bases left in between. The CDR3 length is 14 residues. The germline gives CDR1 MNHEY, CDR2 SMNVEV (reference sequence). CDR3 nucleotides: TGTGCCAGAGGGAAGAGCATAGCCAAAAACATTCAGTACTTC. Translating it yields CARGKSIAKNIQYF.

The gene calls are TRBV30 and TRBJ1-4; D is undetermined. The germline CDR1 and CDR2 sequences are GTSNPN and SVGIG (reference sequence). The V gene lost 0 bases and the J gene lost 14 bases, with 22 bases spanning the gap. The CDR3 covers 15 residues. The CDR3 spells CAWSVRRAGPPFLFF. In DNA, the CDR3 is TGTGCCTGGAGTGTACGTCGGGCAGGCCCACCCTTCCTGTTTTTT.

This sequence joins TRBV6-4 and TRBJ1-6; D not resolved. CDR1 is MRHNA, CDR2 SNTAGT, per germline. The CDR3 spans 14 residues. Trimming took off 5 bases at V and 4 bases at J, with 9 bases between the two ends. The CDR3 DNA sequence: TGTGCCAGCAGTCCAGGCCAGTATAATTCACCCCTCCACTTT. Translated, it gives CASSPGQYNSPLHF.

The V gene is TRBV11-3, the J gene TRBJ2-7; possible D gene TRBD1, 5 bases. Germline values: CDR1 SGHNT, CDR2 YENEEA. The CDR3 is 15 residues long. Trimming took off 1 base at V and 1 base at J, with 11 bases between the two ends. CDR3 loop: CASSLGGRASYEQYF. The CDR3 region has the DNA TGTGCCAGCAGCTTAGGGGGCAGGGCATCCTACGAGCAGTACTTC. Using reference TRBV11-3 and TRBJ2-7 for the parts outside the CDR3, the full variable domain is EAGVVQSPRYKIIEKKQPVAFWCNPISGHNTLYWYLQNLGQGPELLIRYENEEAVDDSQLPKDRFSAERLKGVDSTLKIQPAELGDSAVYLCASSLGGRASYEQYFGPGTRLTVT.

V usage is TRBV2 and J usage is TRBJ2-1; 10 bases agree with TRBD2. The CDR3 consists of 20 residues. The junction had 18 bases not matched to a gene; V was cut back by 7 bases and J by 0 bases. The germline CDR1 and CDR2 sequences are SNHLY and FYNNEI. Here the CDR3 DNA reads TGTGCCAGCACCGAACGTCTAGCGGGAGATCTCCTGAGCTCCTACAATGAGCAGTTCTTC. Amino acid sequence: CASTERLAGDLLSSYNEQFF.

The rearrangement uses TRBV7-8 and TRBJ2-7, with D tentatively TRBD2 (6 bases). This CDR3 is 18 amino acids long. Germline loops: CDR1 SGHVS, CDR2 FQNEAQ. Trimming shortened V by 5 bases and J by 3 bases, and 26 bases separated the two germline ends. The CDR3 region is CASSALRLAGAGIYEQYF. CDR3 nucleotide sequence: TGTGCCAGCAGCGCACTCAGACTCGCCGGCGCGGGAATCTACGAGCAGTACTTC.

The V call is TRBV7-3, the J call TRBJ2-1; 13 nucleotides agree with TRBD2. V was clipped by 5 bases and J by 7 bases; unmatched bases: 14. This CDR3 is built from 18 residues. Germline V gives CDR1 SGHTA, CDR2 FQGTGA. This chain's CDR3 is CASSQLAGGRGPGNEQFF. DNA for the CDR3: TGTGCCAGCAGCCAACTAGCGGGAGGGCGGGGCCCTGGGAATGAGCAGTTCTTC.

This chain uses TRBV7-9 with TRBJ1-2, with unresolved D. The CDR3 has 13 residues. Trimming took 7 bases from V and 8 from J, leaving 17 bases between them. CDR1 SEHNR and CDR2 FQNEAQ come from the germline V gene (reference sequence). CDR3 sequence (DNA): TGTGCCAGCACTGCGGAACCGCTAAGGGGCTACACCTTC. Residues: CASTAEPLRGYTF.

V gene TRBV7-2 combines with J gene TRBJ2-1; 7 nucleotides align to TRBD2. The V gene end was trimmed by 0 bases and the J gene end by 13 bases; junction bases not matched to a gene: 9. Germline V gives CDR1 SGHTA, CDR2 FQGNSA. This CDR3 is 14 amino acids long. CDR3 DNA sequence: TGTGCCAGCAGCTTAGCATCGGCTAGCGGTCGACAGTTCTTC. This encodes CASSLASASGRQFF.

V and J are TRBV5-1 and TRBJ2-3, with 7 bases matching TRBD2. There are 15 residues in the CDR3. V trimming: 4 bases; J trimming: 6 bases; junction bases outside the gene matches: 11. Per germline, CDR1 SGHRS and CDR2 YFSETQ. CDR3: CASSESGTLVDTQYF. The CDR3 DNA reads as TGCGCCAGCAGCGAGAGCGGGACCCTAGTGGATACGCAGTATTTT.

The V gene is TRBV30, the J gene TRBJ1-2; D ambiguous. Germline CDR1 reads GTSNPN; CDR2 reads SVGIG (reference sequence). The CDR3 length is 14 residues. Trimming shortened V by 3 bases and J by 3 bases, and 14 bases separated the two germline ends. The CDR3 here is CAWRGGLGYYGYTF. The DNA of the CDR3 is TGTGCCTGGAGGGGTGGTCTTGGATACTATGGCTACACCTTC.

The chain links TRBV9 to TRBJ2-1, with TRBD2 identical over 10 bases. V lost 2 bases and J lost 5; bases outside the gene matches: 4. This CDR3 comprises 15 residues. Germline values: CDR1 SGDLS, CDR2 YYNGEE. The CDR3 reads CASSVQLAGHNEQFF. The CDR3 nucleotides are TGTGCCAGCAGCGTTCAACTAGCGGGACACAATGAGCAGTTCTTC.

The chain has TRBV2 and TRBJ1-3, with unresolved D. In germline, CDR1 is SNHLY, CDR2 FYNNEI. V lost 0 bases to trimming and J lost 8 bases, with 11 bases between them. The CDR3 length is 14 residues. The CDR3 here is CASSEAAAGHTIYF. The CDR3 coding sequence is TGTGCCAGCAGTGAAGCGGCGGCTGGTCACACCATATATTTT.

Note on this clone: At one end, the junction sequence differs from germline, possibly due to a read error. The V and J genes are TRBV7-7 and TRBJ2-1; D gene ambiguous. The CDR3 totals 13 residues. From germline, CDR1 is SSHAT and CDR2 FNYEAQ (reference sequence). The CDR3 sequence is CASSLASYNEQFF. CDR3 DNA sequence: TGTGCTAGCAGCTTAGCTTCGTACAATGAGCAGTTCTTC.

CDR3 protein: CASGLLTGGPGELFF. The CDR3 DNA reads TGTGCTAGTGGTTTGCTAACAGGGGGGCCCGGGGAGCTGTTTTTT. This sequence joins TRBV12-5 and TRBJ2-2; the match to TRBD1 covers 8 bases. CDR3 length: 15 amino acids. The germline V gene encodes CDR1 LGHNT and CDR2 FRNRAP. J lost 6 bases, V lost 2 bases, and 5 bases had no gene match.

The rearrangement joins TRBV21-1 to TRBJ2-5; the table calls TRBD2, which could not be checked here. TRBV21-1 is deemed a pseudogene. This CDR3 comprises 16 residues. CDR3 region: CASSARLANRQETQYF. The CDR3 DNA follows: TGTGCCAGCAGCGCGAGACTAGCGAACCGCCAAGAGACCCAGTACTTC.

The count of this clone is one. V usage is TRBV19 and J usage is TRBJ1-1; 9 bases are a match to TRBD1. The CDR3 is made up of 14 amino acids. The germline V gene encodes CDR1 LNHDA and CDR2 SQIVND (reference sequence). V dropped 5 bases and J dropped 1; count of bases not matched to a gene: 2. The CDR3 reads CASSGDRANTEAFF. As DNA, the CDR3 is TGTGCCAGTAGTGGGGACAGGGCGAACACTGAAGCTTTCTTT.

The rearrangement joins TRBV7-8 to TRBJ1-2; D remains unclear. The CDR3 has 11 amino acids. The V end was cut by 11 bases, the J end by 4 bases, with 11 bases between. The germline V gene has CDR1 SGHVS and CDR2 FQNEAQ. The CDR3 coding sequence is TGTGCCGTGCATAGTGGCTATGGCTACACCTTC. It codes for CAVHSGYGYTF.

The chain joins TRBV7-3 to TRBJ1-2, with D perhaps matching TRBD1 (6 bases). V lost 5 bases and J 6 bases, leaving 16 bases between the germline ends. Germline-derived CDR1 and CDR2 are SGHTA and FQGTGA. There are 14 residues in the CDR3. The CDR3 region has the DNA TGTGCCAGCAGCCCAAACCCTACAGGGAATGGCTACACCTTC. It is translated as CASSPNPTGNGYTF. The complete variable domain, with remaining parts taken from reference TRBV7-3 and TRBJ1-2, reads GAGVSQTPSNKVTEKGKYVELRCDPISGHTALYWYRQSLGQGPEFLIYFQGTGAADDSGLPNDRFFAVRPEGSVSTLKIQRTERGDSAVYLCASSPNPTGNGYTFGSGTRLTVV.

The gene calls are TRBV9 and TRBJ2-7, with D possibly being TRBD1 (6 bases). Trimming removed 4 bases from V and 6 bases from J, with 14 bases in between. This CDR3 is built from 13 residues. Germline lookup yields CDR1 SGDLS and CDR2 YYNGEE. The CDR3 is CASSPQQGTEQYF. CDR3 DNA sequence: TGTGCCAGCAGCCCCCAACAGGGAACCGAGCAGTACTTC.